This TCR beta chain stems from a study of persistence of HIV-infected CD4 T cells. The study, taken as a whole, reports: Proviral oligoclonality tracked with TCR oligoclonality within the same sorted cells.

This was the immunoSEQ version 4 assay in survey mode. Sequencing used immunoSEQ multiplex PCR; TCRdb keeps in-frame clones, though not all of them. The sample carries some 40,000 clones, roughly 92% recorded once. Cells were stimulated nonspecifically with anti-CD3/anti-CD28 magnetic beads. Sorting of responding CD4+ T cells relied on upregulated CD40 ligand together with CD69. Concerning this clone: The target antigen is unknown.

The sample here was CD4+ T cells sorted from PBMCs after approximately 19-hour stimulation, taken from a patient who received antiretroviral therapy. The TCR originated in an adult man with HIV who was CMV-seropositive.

The CDR3 region has the DNA TGTGCCAGCAGTGAAGGGGGGGGATGGGCAACTAATGAAAAACTGTTTTTT. This sequence encodes CASSEGGGWATNEKLFF. J is TRBJ1-4 and V is TRBV6-1; a possible D gene is TRBD1 (5 bases). V was trimmed by 1 base and J by 0 bases, leaving 12 bases between them. Germline values: CDR1 MNHNS, CDR2 SASEGT. This CDR3 has 17 amino acids.